Detailed here is one T cell receptor (beta chain). The target antigen is unknown. The data stem from a study of post-analysis software for immune sequencing data. V shed 1 base and J shed 3 bases, with 17 bases lying between them. The germline V gene encodes CDR1 MGHDK and CDR2 SYGVNS. This CDR3 is 17 amino acids long. Study-wide results and limits: Batch-matched samples strongly co-clustered by F measure. In patients, four to six TRBV segments were more frequent than in controls, with TRBV5-6, TRBV5-1 and TRBV20-1 among them.

cDNA libraries of TCR beta carried unique molecular identifiers. TCRdb re-analysed the PCR reads in MiXCR, keeping a single row per CDR3 protein. Found here are about 680,000 distinct CDR3 sequences, about 60% of them singletons; the top ten hold about 10%. The chain recombines TRBV25-1 with TRBJ2-3, with D possibly called TRBD1 or TRBD2 (5 bases each). Sequencing was performed on blood. The TCR originated in a girl under 10 years old with multiple sclerosis. As DNA, the CDR3 is TGTGCCAGCAGTGAATCCGGGGCGCGTCCTTCAACAGATACGCAGTATTTT. It encodes CASSESGARPSTDTQYF.